This T cell receptor beta chain derives from a study of beta chain features in type 1 diabetes. Whole-study results and caveats: Researchers cautioned that cDNA sequencing could over-represent cells with high TCR expression. Within each of all four CD4+ subsets, Type 1 diabetes patients had TCRB CDR3s that were moderately but significantly shorter.

Cells sorted by CD45RO/CCR7/CD25/CD127/CD95/CD27 comprised CD4+ naive, central memory, regulatory and stem cell-like memory cells. V shed 8 bases and J shed 4 bases, with 17 bases lying between them. CDR1 MDHEN and CDR2 SYDVKM come from the germline V gene. This CDR3 region has 14 residues. This clone appeared once. The antigen remains undetermined. The entirety of the isolated RNA underwent reverse transcription, so expressed TCRB transcripts were sequenced. Clones were sequenced by immunoSEQ multiplex PCR, and TCRdb holds only the in-frame ones, with some missing. The table has about 410,000 clones, around 14% seen once.

The receptor was derived from a man aged 30 to 45 in good health. The V gene is TRBV28, the J gene TRBJ1-2; D remains unclear. The sequencing input was naive CD4+ T cells from blood. The CDR3, as DNA: TGTGCCAGCCGTCTGAGTGAGTCTGTCTATGGCTACACCTTC. Amino acids: CASRLSESVYGYTF.